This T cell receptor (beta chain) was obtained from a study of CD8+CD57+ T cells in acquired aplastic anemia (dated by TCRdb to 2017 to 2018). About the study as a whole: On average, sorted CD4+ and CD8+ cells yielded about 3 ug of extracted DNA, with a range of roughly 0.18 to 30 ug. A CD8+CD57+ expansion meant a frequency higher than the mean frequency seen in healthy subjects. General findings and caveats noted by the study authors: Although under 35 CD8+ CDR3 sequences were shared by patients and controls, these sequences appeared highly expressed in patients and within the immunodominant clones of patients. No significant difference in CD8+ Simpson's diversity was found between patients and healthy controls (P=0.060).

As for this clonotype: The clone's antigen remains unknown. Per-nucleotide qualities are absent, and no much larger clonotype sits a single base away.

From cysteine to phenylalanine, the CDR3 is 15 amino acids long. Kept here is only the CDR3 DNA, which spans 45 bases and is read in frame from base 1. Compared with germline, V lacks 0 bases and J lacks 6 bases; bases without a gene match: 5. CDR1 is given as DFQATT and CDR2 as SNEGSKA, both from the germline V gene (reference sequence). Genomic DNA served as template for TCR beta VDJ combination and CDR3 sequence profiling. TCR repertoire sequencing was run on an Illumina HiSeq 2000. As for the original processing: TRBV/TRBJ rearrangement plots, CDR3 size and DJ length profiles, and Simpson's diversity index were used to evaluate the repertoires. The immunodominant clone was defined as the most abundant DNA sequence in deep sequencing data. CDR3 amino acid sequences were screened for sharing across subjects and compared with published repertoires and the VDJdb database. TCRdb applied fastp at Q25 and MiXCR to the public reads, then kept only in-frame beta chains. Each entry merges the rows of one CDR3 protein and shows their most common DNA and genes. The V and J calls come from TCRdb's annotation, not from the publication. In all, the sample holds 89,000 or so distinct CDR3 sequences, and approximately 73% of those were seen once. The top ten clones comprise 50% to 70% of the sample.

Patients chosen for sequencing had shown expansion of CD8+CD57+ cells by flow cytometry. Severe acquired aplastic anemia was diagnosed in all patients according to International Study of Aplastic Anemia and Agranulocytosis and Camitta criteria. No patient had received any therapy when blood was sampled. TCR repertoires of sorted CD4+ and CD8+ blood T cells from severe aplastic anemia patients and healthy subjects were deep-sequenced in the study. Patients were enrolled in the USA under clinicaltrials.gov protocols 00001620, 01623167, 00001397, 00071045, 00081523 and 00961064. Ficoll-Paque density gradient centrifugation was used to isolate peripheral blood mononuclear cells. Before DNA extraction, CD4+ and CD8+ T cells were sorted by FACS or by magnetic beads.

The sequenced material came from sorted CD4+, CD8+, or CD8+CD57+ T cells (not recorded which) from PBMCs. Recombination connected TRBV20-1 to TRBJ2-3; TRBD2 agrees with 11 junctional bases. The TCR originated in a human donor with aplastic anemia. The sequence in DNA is TGCAGTGCTAGAGATCCGGCTAGCGGGGGGGATACGCAGTATTTT. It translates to CSARDPASGGDTQYF.